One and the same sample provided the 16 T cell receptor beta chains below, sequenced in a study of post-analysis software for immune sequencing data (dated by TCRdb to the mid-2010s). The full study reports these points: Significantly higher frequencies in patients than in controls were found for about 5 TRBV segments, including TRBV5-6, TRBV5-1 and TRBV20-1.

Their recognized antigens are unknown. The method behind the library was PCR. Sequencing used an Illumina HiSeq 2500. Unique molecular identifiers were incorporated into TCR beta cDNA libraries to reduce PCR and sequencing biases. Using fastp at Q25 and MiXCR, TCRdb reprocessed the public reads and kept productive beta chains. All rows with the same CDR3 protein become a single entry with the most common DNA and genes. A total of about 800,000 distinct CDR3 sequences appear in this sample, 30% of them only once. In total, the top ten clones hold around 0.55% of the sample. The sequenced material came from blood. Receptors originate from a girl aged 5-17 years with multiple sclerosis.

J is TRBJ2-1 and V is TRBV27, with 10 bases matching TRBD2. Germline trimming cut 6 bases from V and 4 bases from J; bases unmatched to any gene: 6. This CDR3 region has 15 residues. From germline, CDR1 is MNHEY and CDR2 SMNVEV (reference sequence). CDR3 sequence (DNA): TGTGCCAGCAGGACCCGGACTAGCGGATACAATGAGCAGTTCTTC. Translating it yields CASRTRTSGYNEQFF.

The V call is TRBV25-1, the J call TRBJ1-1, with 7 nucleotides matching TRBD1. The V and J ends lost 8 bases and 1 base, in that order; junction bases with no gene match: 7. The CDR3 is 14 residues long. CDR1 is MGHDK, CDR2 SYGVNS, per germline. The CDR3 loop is CASLPTGANTEAFF. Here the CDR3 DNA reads TGTGCCAGCCTCCCAACAGGGGCGAACACTGAAGCTTTCTTT.

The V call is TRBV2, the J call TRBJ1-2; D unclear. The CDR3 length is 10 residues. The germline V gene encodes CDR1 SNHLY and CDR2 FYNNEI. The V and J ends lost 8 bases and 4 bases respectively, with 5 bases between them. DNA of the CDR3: TGTGCCAGCGGACTCTATGGCTACACCTTC. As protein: CASGLYGYTF.

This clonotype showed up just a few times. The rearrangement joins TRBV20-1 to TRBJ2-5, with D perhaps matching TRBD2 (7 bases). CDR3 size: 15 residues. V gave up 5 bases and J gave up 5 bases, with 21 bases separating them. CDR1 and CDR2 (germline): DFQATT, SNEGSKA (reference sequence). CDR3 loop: CSAGKGGVSGETQYF. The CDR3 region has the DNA TGCAGTGCTGGGAAGGGGGGGGTCTCGGGTGAGACCCAGTACTTC.

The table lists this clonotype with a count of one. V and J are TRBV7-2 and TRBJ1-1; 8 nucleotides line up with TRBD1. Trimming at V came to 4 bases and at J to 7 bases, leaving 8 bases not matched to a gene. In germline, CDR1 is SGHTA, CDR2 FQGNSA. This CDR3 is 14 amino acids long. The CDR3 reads CASSSSDRADEAFF. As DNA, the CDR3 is TGTGCCAGCAGCTCCTCGGACAGGGCAGATGAAGCTTTCTTT.

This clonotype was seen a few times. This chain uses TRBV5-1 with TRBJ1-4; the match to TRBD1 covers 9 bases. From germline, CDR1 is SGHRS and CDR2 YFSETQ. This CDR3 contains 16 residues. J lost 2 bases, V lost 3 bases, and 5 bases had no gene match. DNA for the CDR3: TGCGCCAGCAGCTACGGGACAGGGAGGACTAATGAAAAACTGTTTTTT. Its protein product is CASSYGTGRTNEKLFF.

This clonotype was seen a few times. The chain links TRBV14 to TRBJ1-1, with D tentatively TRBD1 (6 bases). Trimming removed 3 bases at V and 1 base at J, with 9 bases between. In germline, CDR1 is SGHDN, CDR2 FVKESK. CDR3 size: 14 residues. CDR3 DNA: TGTGCCAGCAGCCATGGGGGGCCGAACACTGAAGCTTTCTTT. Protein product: CASSHGGPNTEAFF.

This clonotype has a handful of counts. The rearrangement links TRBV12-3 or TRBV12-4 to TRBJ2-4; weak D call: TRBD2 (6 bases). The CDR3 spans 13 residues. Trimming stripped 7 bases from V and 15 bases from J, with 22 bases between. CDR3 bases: TGTGCCAGCAACGTGGCGGGAAAAGGAGTAGGGTACTTC. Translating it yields CASNVAGKGVGYF.

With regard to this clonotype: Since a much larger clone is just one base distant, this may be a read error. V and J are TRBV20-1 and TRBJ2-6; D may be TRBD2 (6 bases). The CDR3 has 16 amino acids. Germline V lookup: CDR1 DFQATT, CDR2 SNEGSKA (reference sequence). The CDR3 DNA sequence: TGCAGTGCTTTCGGGACTTACCAGTCTGGGGCCAACGTCCGGACTTTC. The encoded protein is CSAFGTYQSGANVRTF.

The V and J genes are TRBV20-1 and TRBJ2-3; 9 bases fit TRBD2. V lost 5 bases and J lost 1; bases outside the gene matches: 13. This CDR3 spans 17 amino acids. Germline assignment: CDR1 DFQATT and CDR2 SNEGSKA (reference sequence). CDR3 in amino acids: CSAPKGGRGGGTDTQYF. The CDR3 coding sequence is TGCAGTGCTCCCAAAGGCGGGCGGGGGGGCGGCACAGATACGCAGTATTTT.

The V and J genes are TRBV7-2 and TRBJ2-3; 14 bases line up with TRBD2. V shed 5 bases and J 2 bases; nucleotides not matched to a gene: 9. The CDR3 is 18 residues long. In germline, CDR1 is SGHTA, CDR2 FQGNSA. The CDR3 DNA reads TGTGCCAGCAGCACGGGACTAGCGGGAGTTTGGTTCACAGATACGCAGTATTTT. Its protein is CASSTGLAGVWFTDTQYF.

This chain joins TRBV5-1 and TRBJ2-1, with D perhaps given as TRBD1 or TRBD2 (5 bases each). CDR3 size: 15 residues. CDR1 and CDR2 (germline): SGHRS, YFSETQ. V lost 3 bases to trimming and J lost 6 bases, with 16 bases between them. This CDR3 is CASSSTGTFPNEQFF. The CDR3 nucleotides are TGCGCCAGCAGCTCCACCGGGACCTTTCCCAATGAGCAGTTCTTC. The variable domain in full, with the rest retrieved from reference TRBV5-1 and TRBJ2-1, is KAGVTQTPRYLIKTRGQQVTLSCSPISGHRSVSWYQQTPGQGLQFLFEYFSETQRNKGNFPGRFSGRQFSNSRSEMNVSTLELGDSALYLCASSSTGTFPNEQFFGPGTRLTVL.

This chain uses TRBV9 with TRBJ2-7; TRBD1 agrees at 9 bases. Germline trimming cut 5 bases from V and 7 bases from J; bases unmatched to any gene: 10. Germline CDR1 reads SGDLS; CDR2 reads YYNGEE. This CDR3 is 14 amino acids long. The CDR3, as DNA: TGTGCCAGCAGTTTGGGACAGGGTCCCACGGAGCAGTACTTC. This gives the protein CASSLGQGPTEQYF.

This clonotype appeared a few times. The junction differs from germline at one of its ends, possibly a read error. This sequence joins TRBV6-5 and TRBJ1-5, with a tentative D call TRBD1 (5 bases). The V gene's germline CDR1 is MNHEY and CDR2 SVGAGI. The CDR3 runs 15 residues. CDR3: CASSTRQSSDQPQHF. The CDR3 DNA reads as TGTGCCAGCAGTACCCGACAGAGTAGCGATCAGCCCCAGCATTTT.

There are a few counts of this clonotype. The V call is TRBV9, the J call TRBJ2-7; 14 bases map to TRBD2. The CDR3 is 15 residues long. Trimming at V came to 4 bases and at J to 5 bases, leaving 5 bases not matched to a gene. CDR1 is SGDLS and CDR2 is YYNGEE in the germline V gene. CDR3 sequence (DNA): TGTGCCAGCAGCATGGGACTAGCGGGAGAGAACGAGCAGTACTTC. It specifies CASSMGLAGENEQYF.

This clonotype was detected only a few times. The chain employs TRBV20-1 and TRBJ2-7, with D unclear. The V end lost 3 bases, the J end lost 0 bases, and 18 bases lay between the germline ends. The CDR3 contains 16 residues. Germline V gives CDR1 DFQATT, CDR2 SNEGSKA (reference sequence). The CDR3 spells CSASDPLLWGSYEQYF. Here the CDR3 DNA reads TGCAGTGCTAGCGACCCATTGTTGTGGGGCTCCTACGAGCAGTACTTC.